Below, 19 T cell receptor beta chains from the same sample are listed, as sequenced in a study of blood T cell repertoires in COVID-19 (dated by TCRdb to about 2020). Library method: the immunoSEQ multiplex PCR assay. TCRdb holds this immuneACCESS table with in-frame rearrangements only. Some clones are missing; in checked studies, unresolved V genes explain under half, and the rest has no known cause. Within this sample are some 270,000 clones, with 80% to 90% of them counted one time only. Of the sample, about 11% falls within the top ten clones. The sequenced material came from peripheral blood. The receptors were sampled from a woman between 70 and 85 years old with acute or convalescent COVID-19.

The J gene is TRBJ1-1, the V gene TRBV7-9; D possibly corresponds to TRBD1 (6 bases). Germline CDR1 and CDR2: SEHNR and FQNEAQ (reference sequence). V gave up 0 bases and J gave up 0 bases, with 8 bases separating them. CDR3 length equals 15 residues. The CDR3 region is CASSLAQGLNTEAFF. The CDR3 coding sequence is TGTGCCAGCAGCTTAGCGCAGGGGCTGAACACTGAAGCTTTCTTT.

The chain uses TRBV10-3 and TRBJ1-1; D is undetermined. The length of the CDR3 is 14 residues. Trimming shortened V by 2 bases and J by 4 bases, and 11 bases separated the two germline ends. Germline lookup yields CDR1 ENHRY and CDR2 SYGVKD. CDR3 residues: CAISEGPVGTEAFF. CDR3 nucleotides: TGTGCCATCAGTGAGGGGCCGGTAGGCACTGAAGCTTTCTTT.

This chain links TRBV10-3 with TRBJ2-3; possible D gene TRBD1, 5 bases. The CDR3 is made up of 13 amino acids. Per germline, CDR1 ENHRY and CDR2 SYGVKD. V lost 7 bases to trimming and J lost 2 bases, with 10 bases between them. DNA of the CDR3: TGTGCCATCAATCGACAGATCACAGATACGCAGTATTTT. Amino acid sequence: CAINRQITDTQYF.

The table lists this clone with a few counts. This rearrangement joins TRBV6-5 to TRBJ1-3; D perhaps matches TRBD1 (6 bases). Germline V gives CDR1 MNHEY, CDR2 SVGAGI. The CDR3 is made up of 14 amino acids. The V and J ends lost 6 bases and 0 bases respectively, with 9 bases between them. CDR3 DNA sequence: TGTGCCAGCAGGAGGACAGCCTCTGGAAACACCATATATTTT. Protein: CASRRTASGNTIYF.

The J gene is TRBJ2-1, the V gene TRBV2; the match to TRBD2 covers 8 bases. Trimming cost V 6 bases and J 4 bases; bases outside gene matches: 8. Germline V gene lookup returns CDR1 SNHLY and CDR2 FYNNEI. This CDR3 is 15 amino acids long. The CDR3 reads CASSPQRGGYNEQFF. The CDR3 DNA is TGTGCCAGCAGCCCCCAACGGGGGGGTTACAATGAGCAGTTCTTC.

This clone has only a few counts. The chain employs TRBV3-1 (or the pseudogene TRBV3-2) and TRBJ2-1, with 8 positions matching TRBD2. The CDR3 totals 15 residues. From germline, CDR1 is LGHDT and CDR2 YNNKEL (reference sequence). After removal of 0 bases from V and 10 bases from J, the junction contained 8 bases not matched to a gene. The CDR3 spells CASSQEASGGPEQFF. The CDR3 nucleotides read TGTGCCAGCAGCCAAGAAGCGAGCGGGGGTCCCGAGCAGTTCTTC.

Only one count was recorded for this clone. The chain couples TRBV6-5 to TRBJ1-1, with D uncertain. V was pared by 8 bases and J by 6 bases, with 10 bases between. The CDR3 spans 11 residues. The germline V gene has CDR1 MNHEY and CDR2 SVGAGI. Here the CDR3 DNA reads TGTGCCAGCTCGCGAGAGGCTGAAGCTTTCTTT. This codes for CASSREAEAFF.

The chain links TRBV6-5 to TRBJ2-3; 9 bases align to TRBD1. This CDR3 region has 15 residues. Unmatched junction bases numbered 9, after V lost 6 bases and J lost 5 bases. The germline CDR1 and CDR2 sequences are MNHEY and SVGAGI. The CDR3 reads CASSTDRGSGDTQYF. CDR3 sequence (DNA): TGTGCCAGCAGCACGGACAGGGGTTCGGGAGATACGCAGTATTTT.

The chain employs TRBV7-3 and TRBJ1-1, with a tentative D call TRBD1 (5 bases). The CDR3 extends over 14 amino acids. V lost 4 bases, J lost 0 bases, and 9 bases lay in between. Germline V gene sequence: CDR1 SGHTA, CDR2 FQGTGA. The CDR3 sequence: CASSSQVVNTEAFF. CDR3 bases: TGTGCCAGCAGCTCACAGGTGGTGAACACTGAAGCTTTCTTT.

The rearrangement uses TRBV7-2 and TRBJ1-3; TRBD1 aligns across 8 bases. The CDR3 runs 14 residues. CDR1 is SGHTA, CDR2 FQGNSA, per germline. The ends lost 4 bases at V and 3 bases at J; junction bases unmatched: 2. This chain's CDR3 is CASSSGQGGNTIYF. The CDR3 DNA reads TGTGCCAGCAGCTCAGGACAGGGTGGAAACACCATATATTTT.

The chain links TRBV7-6 to TRBJ1-2, with 9 bases matching TRBD1. V shed 5 bases and J 8 bases; nucleotides not matched to a gene: 9. Germline CDR1 is SGHVS and CDR2 is FNYEAQ. This CDR3 has 14 amino acids. In DNA form, the CDR3 reads TGTGCCAGCAGCCAGCGCCGGACAGGGGAAGGCTACACCTTC. This codes for CASSQRRTGEGYTF. Using reference TRBV7-6 and TRBJ1-2 for the parts outside the CDR3, the full variable domain is GAGVSQSPRYKVTKRGQDVALRCDPISGHVSLYWYRQALGQGPEFLTYFNYEAQQDKSGLPNDRFSAERPEGSISTLTIQRTEQRDSAMYRCASSQRRTGEGYTFGSGTRLTVV.

The rearrangement links TRBV28 to TRBJ1-3; D uncertain. The CDR3 length is 15 residues. V was pared by 6 bases and J by 4 bases, with 16 bases between. Germline V gene data show CDR1 as MDHEN and CDR2 as SYDVKM. The CDR3 DNA reads as TGTGCCAGCAGCCCCGGGGTTGTGGAGGGAAACACCATATATTTT. Protein sequence: CASSPGVVEGNTIYF.

As to this clone: The junction differs from germline at one of its ends, possibly a read error. The chain joins TRBV12-5 to TRBJ2-1; D remains ambiguous. The germline gives CDR1 LGHNT, CDR2 FRNRAP. The CDR3 has 11 residues. The CDR3 DNA is TGTGCTAGTGGTTTGGCTTCCGGTATGGTCTTC. Its translation: CASGLASGMVF.

The V gene is TRBV6-2 or TRBV6-3, the J gene TRBJ2-7; a weak D match, TRBD2 (7 bases). Germline loops: CDR1 MNHEY, CDR2 SVGEGT. This CDR3 is 13 amino acids long. Trimming took 6 bases from V and 6 from J, leaving 15 bases between them. The CDR3 here is CASRPTGGGEQYF. DNA for the CDR3: TGTGCCAGCAGACCTACGGGGGGCGGCGAGCAGTACTTC.

The J gene is TRBJ1-1, the V gene TRBV18; the match to TRBD1 covers 8 bases. V dropped 6 bases and J dropped 1; count of bases not matched to a gene: 10. The germline V gene encodes CDR1 KGHSH and CDR2 LQKENI. CDR3 size: 16 residues. CDR3 coding DNA: TGTGCCAGCTCGAAGGCAGGGGGCGTGGGGAACACTGAAGCTTTCTTT. Its translation: CASSKAGGVGNTEAFF.

This sequence joins TRBV2 and TRBJ2-1; the D gene is possibly TRBD2 (5 bases). The germline CDR1 and CDR2 sequences are SNHLY and FYNNEI. The V and J ends lost 11 bases and 6 bases respectively, with 17 bases between them. This CDR3 contains 13 residues. The DNA for the CDR3 is TGTGCCTCCAGCGGCAATTCAATCAATGAGCAGTTCTTC. Encoded protein: CASSGNSINEQFF.

The chain employs TRBV3-1 (or the pseudogene TRBV3-2) and TRBJ2-3; the D gene is possibly TRBD2 (6 bases). Trimming cost V 5 bases and J 0 bases, with 12 bases left between them. The CDR3 length is 15 residues. CDR1 LGHDT and CDR2 YNNKEL come from the germline V gene (reference sequence). DNA for the CDR3: TGTGCCAGCAGCTTCTTTGCGGGGAGCACAGATACGCAGTATTTT. This gives the protein CASSFFAGSTDTQYF.

The J gene is TRBJ2-1, the V gene TRBV7-2, with D possibly matching TRBD2 (6 bases). V was cut by 7 bases and J by 1 base, with 20 bases left in between. There are 17 residues in the CDR3. Germline CDR1 reads SGHTA; CDR2 reads FQGNSA. Written as DNA, the CDR3 is TGTGCCAGCACCCCGGGGACTCCCCGGGGGTCCTACAATGAGCAGTTCTTC. Translating it yields CASTPGTPRGSYNEQFF.

The V gene is TRBV15, the J gene TRBJ2-1; D gene uncertain. The germline V and J ends were trimmed by 0 bases and 2 bases, with 14 bases remaining between them. The germline CDR1 and CDR2 sequences are LNHNV and YYDKDF (reference sequence). This CDR3 spans 17 amino acids. CDR3 coding DNA: TGTGCCACCAGCAGAGATGGTGCGACTCCCCCCTACAATGAGCAGTTCTTC. Its protein is CATSRDGATPPYNEQFF.